A single sample gave rise to the 5 T cell receptor beta chains below, sequenced in a study of blood T cells in healthy people across ages. Primed by a sample-barcoded 5' primer and a J-beta primer mix, a second PCR proceeded for 7 to 11 cycles. One entry per CDR3 protein results from TCRdb running MiXCR on the 5' RACE reads. The sample carries around 1,700,000 distinct CDR3 sequences, 28% recorded once. Material for sequencing was blood. All receptors come from a woman in her 30s in good health.

This rearrangement joins TRBV7-2 to TRBJ2-7; TRBD2 agrees at 7 bases. This CDR3 is built from 15 residues. V lost 7 bases and J lost 7; bases outside the gene matches: 16. Germline V CDR1 and CDR2: SGHTA, FQGNSA. CDR3 DNA: TGTGCCAGCATCGGGGCAGCGGGGAGATACAATGAGCAGTACTTC. Its translation: CASIGAAGRYNEQYF.

This clonotype was observed a handful of times. The chain joins TRBV12-3 or TRBV12-4 to TRBJ1-1; 7 positions agree with TRBD1. V was clipped by 4 bases and J by 2 bases; unmatched bases: 10. The CDR3 runs to 16 residues. The chain's CDR3 is CASSSRLTGVNTEAFF. The CDR3 bases are TGTGCCAGCAGTTCACGCCTCACAGGGGTAAACACTGAAGCTTTCTTT.

This clonotype was found many times. The V gene is TRBV6-1, the J gene TRBJ2-3; TRBD1 matches at 9 bases. The CDR3 covers 17 residues. CDR1 MNHNS and CDR2 SASEGT come from the germline V gene. After removal of 3 bases from V and 2 bases from J, the junction contained 9 bases not matched to a gene. The CDR3 loop reads CASSDRRDRVITDTQYF. CDR3 nucleotide sequence: TGTGCCAGCAGTGACCGAAGGGACAGGGTAATCACAGATACGCAGTATTTT.

This clonotype appeared a few times. The V call is TRBV9, the J call TRBJ1-2; 9 positions agree with TRBD1. The CDR3 is 15 residues long. Looked up from germline, CDR1 is SGDLS and CDR2 is YYNGEE. J lost 7 bases, V lost 4 bases, and 11 bases had no gene match. CDR3 residues: CASSSGTGSIGGYTF. The CDR3 DNA reads as TGTGCCAGCAGCTCCGGGACAGGGTCCATCGGTGGCTACACCTTC.

J is TRBJ2-7 and V is TRBV20-1, with 8 bases matching TRBD1. Losses at the gene ends were 1 base for V and 5 bases for J; bases not matched to a gene: 7. Germline CDR1 and CDR2: DFQATT and SNEGSKA (reference sequence). The CDR3 spans 14 residues. CDR3 bases: TGCAGTGCTAGAGGCCTACTGACAGGGGACGAGCAGTACTTC. This translates into CSARGLLTGDEQYF.